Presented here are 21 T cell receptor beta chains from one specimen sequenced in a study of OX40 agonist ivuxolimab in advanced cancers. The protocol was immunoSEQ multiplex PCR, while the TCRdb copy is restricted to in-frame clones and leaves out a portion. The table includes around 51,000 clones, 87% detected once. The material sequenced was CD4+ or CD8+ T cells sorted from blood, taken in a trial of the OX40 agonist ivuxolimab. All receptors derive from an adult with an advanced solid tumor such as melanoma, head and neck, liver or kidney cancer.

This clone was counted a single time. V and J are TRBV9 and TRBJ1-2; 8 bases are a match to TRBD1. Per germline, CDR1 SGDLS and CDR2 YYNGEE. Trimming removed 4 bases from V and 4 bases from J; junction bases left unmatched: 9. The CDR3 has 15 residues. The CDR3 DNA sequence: TGTGCCAGCAGCTCTGGGACAGGTCCGCGCTATGGCTACACCTTC. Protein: CASSSGTGPRYGYTF.

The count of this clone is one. CDR3 protein: CASSVDPGQSYEQYF. Written as DNA, the CDR3 is TGTGCCAGCAGCGTGGATCCGGGACAGTCCTACGAGCAGTACTTC. This rearrangement joins TRBV7-6 to TRBJ2-7, with 7 bases fitting TRBD1. V lost 5 bases and J lost 1; bases outside the gene matches: 8. The germline V gene encodes CDR1 SGHVS and CDR2 FNYEAQ. The CDR3 has 15 amino acids.

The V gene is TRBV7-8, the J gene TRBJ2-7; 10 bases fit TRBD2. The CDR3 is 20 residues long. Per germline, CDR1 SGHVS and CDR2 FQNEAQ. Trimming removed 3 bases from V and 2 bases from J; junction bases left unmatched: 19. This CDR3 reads CASSLGWLAGVPKNPYEQYF. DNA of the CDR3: TGTGCCAGCAGCTTGGGTTGGCTAGCGGGGGTTCCAAAAAACCCCTACGAGCAGTACTTC. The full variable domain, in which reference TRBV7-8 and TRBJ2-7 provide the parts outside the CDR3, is GAGVSQSPRYKVAKRGQDVALRCDPISGHVSLFWYQQALGQGPEFLTYFQNEAQLDKSGLPSDRFFAERPEGSVSTLKIQRTQQEDSAVYLCASSLGWLAGVPKNPYEQYFGPGTRLTVT.

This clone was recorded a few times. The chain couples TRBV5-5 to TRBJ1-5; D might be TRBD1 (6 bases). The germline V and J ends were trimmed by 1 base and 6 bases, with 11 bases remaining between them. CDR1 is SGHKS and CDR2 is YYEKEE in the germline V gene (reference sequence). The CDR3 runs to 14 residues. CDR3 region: CASSLWGAGQPQHF. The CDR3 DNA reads TGTGCCAGCAGCTTGTGGGGGGCAGGTCAGCCCCAGCATTTT.

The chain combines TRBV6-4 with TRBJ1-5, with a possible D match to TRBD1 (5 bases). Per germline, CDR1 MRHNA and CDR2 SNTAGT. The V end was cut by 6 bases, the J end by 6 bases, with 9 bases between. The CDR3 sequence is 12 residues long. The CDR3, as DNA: TGTGCCAGCAGCCGTGGGGGTCAGCCCCAGCATTTT. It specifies CASSRGGQPQHF.

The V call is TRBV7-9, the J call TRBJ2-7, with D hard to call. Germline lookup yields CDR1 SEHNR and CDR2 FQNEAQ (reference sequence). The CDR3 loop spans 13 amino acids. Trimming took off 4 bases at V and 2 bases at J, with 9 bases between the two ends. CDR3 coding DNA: TGTGCCAGCAGCTCAAGCAGGACCTACGAGCAGTACTTC. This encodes CASSSSRTYEQYF.

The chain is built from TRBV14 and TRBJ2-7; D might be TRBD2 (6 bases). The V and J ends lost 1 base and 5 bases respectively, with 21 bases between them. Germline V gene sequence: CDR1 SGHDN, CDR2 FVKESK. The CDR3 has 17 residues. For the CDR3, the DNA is TGTGCCAGCAGCCAAGGAGCCGGGGGTTTGGGAATGGACGAGCAGTACTTC. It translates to CASSQGAGGLGMDEQYF.

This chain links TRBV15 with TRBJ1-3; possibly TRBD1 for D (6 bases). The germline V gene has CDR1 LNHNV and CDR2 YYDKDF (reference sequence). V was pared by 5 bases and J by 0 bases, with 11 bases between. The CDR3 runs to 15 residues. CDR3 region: CATSGEGGSGNTIYF. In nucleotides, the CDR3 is TGTGCCACCAGCGGCGAAGGGGGCTCTGGAAACACCATATATTTT. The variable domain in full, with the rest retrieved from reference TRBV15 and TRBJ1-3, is DAMVIQNPRYQVTQFGKPVTLSCSQTLNHNVMYWYQQKSSQAPKLLFHYYDKDFNNEADTPDNFQSRRPNTSFCFLDIRSPGLGDTAMYLCATSGEGGSGNTIYFGEGSWLTVV.

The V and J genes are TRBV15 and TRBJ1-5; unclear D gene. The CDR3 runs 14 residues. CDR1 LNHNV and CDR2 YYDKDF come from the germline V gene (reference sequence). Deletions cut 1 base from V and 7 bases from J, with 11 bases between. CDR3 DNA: TGTGCCACCAGCAGAGTGGGGTACGGCCAGCCCCAGCATTTT. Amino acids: CATSRVGYGQPQHF.

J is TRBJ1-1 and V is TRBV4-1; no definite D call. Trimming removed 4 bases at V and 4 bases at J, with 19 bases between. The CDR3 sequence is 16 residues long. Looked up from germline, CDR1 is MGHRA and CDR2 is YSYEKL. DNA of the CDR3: TGCGCCAGCAGCCCCCAGAGCGAGGGAATCAGCACTGAAGCTTTCTTT. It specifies CASSPQSEGISTEAFF.

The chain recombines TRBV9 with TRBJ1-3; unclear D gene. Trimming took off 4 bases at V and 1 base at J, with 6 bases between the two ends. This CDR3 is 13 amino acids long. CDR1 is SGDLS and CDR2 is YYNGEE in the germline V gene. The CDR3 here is CASSPFSGNTIYF. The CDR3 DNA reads TGTGCCAGCAGCCCTTTTTCTGGAAACACCATATATTTT. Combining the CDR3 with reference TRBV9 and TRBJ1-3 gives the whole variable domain DSGVTQTPKHLITATGQRVTLRCSPRSGDLSVYWYQQSLDQGLQFLIQYYNGEERAKGNILERFSAQQFPDLHSELNLSSLELGDSALYFCASSPFSGNTIYFGEGSWLTVV.

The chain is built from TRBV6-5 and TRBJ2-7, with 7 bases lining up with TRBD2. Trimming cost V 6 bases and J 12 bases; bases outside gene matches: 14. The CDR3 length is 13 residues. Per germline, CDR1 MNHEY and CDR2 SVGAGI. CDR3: CASSRRDYSSRYF. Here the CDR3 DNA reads TGTGCCAGCAGCCGCCGGGACTACAGCTCACGGTACTTC.

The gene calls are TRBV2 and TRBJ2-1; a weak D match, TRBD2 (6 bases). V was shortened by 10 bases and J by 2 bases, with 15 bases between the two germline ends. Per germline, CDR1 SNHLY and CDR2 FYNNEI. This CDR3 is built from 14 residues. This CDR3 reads CATTGESTYNEQFF. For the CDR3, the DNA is TGTGCCACCACGGGAGAGTCTACCTACAATGAGCAGTTCTTC. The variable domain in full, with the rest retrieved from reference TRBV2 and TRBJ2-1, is EPEVTQTPSHQVTQMGQEVILRCVPISNHLYFYWYRQILGQKVEFLVSFYNNEISEKSEIFDDQFSVERPDGSNFTLKIRSTKLEDSAMYFCATTGESTYNEQFFGPGTRLTVL.

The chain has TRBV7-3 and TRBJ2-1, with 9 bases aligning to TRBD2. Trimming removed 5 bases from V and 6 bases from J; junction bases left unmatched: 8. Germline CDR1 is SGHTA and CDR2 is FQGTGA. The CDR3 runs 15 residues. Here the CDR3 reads CASSQGGGRANEQFF. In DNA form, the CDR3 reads TGTGCCAGCAGCCAGGGTGGCGGGAGGGCCAATGAGCAGTTCTTC.

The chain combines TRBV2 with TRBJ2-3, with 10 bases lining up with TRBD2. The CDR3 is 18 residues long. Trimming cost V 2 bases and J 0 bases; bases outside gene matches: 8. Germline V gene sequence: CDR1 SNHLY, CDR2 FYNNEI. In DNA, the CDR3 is TGTGCCAGCAGTGAATGGCTAGCGGGGGAAACTAGCACAGATACGCAGTATTTT. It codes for CASSEWLAGETSTDTQYF.

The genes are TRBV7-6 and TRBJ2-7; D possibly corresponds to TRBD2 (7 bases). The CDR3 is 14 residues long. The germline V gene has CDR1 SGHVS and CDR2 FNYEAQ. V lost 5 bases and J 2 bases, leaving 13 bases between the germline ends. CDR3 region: CASSPSRGPYEQYF. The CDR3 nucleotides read TGTGCCAGCAGCCCGTCGCGGGGGCCCTACGAGCAGTACTTC. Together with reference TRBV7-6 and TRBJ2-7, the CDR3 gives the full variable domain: GAGVSQSPRYKVTKRGQDVALRCDPISGHVSLYWYRQALGQGPEFLTYFNYEAQQDKSGLPNDRFSAERPEGSISTLTIQRTEQRDSAMYRCASSPSRGPYEQYFGPGTRLTVT.

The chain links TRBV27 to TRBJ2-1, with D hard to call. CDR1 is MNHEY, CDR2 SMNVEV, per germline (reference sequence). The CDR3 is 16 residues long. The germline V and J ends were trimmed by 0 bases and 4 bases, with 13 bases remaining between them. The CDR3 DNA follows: TGTGCCAGCAGTTTATCAGTCGTCGTCGGTTACAATGAGCAGTTCTTC. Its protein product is CASSLSVVVGYNEQFF.

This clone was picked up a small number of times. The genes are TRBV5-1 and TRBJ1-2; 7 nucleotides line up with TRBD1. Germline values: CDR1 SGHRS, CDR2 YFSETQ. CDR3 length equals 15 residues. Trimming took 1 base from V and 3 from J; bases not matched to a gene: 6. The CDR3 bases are TGCGCCAGCAGCTTGCACGGGGACAGTTACTATGGCTACACCTTC. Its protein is CASSLHGDSYYGYTF.

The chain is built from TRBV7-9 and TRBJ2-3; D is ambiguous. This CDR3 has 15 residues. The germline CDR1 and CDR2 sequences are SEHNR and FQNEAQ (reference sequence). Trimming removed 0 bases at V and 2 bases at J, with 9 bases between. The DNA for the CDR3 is TGTGCCAGCAGCTTAGCGATGGACCCCACAGATACGCAGTATTTT. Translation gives CASSLAMDPTDTQYF.

The CDR3 sequence: CASSVEAGGLFSMETQYF. CDR3 nucleotides: TGTGCCAGCAGCGTAGAAGCGGGGGGGCTTTTTAGTATGGAGACCCAGTACTTC. This sequence joins TRBV9 and TRBJ2-5, with TRBD2 matching 10 bases. Losses at the gene ends were 0 bases for V and 5 bases for J; bases not matched to a gene: 13. The germline CDR1 and CDR2 sequences are SGDLS and YYNGEE. This CDR3 contains 18 residues.

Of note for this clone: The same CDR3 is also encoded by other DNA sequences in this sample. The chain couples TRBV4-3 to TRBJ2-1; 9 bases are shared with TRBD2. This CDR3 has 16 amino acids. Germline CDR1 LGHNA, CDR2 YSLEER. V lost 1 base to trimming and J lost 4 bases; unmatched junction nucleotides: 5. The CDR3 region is CASSQGGGGAYNEQFF. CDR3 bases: TGCGCCAGCAGCCAAGGGGGCGGGGGGGCGTACAATGAGCAGTTCTTC.